What follows is one T cell receptor beta chain and its context. Its antigen remains unknown. From the germline J gene comes the end of the CDR3, since the read stops 3 residues before it. Cervical HPV DNA detected by MY09/MY11 PCR, typed by dot-blot. Produced via immunoSEQ multiplex PCR; TCRdb's table is partial and in-frame only. The sample table sets out 25,000 or so clones. These data are taken from a study of T cells in women clearing cervical HPV infection. As for the study in general: Case blood was drawn when the lesion was first found; control blood after infection became undetectable.

Study findings and constraints: Cases and controls were distinguished at AUC around 0.87 by richness and V genes.

With 3 bases removed from V and 3 bases from J, the gap between germline ends came to 13 bases. This CDR3 has 15 residues. Germline CDR1 reads MRHNA; CDR2 reads SNTAGT. Sequenced sample: blood buffy coat. The clonotype originates from a woman aged 18-70 years with a cervical HPV16 infection that either progressed to CIN3+ or cleared (not recorded which). The gene calls are TRBV6-4 and TRBJ2-3, with D maybe TRBD2 (6 bases). CDR3 amino acids: CASSEGPGTTDTQYF. The sequenced CDR3 bases are TGTGCCAGCAGTGAAGGACCCGGGACTACAGATACG.